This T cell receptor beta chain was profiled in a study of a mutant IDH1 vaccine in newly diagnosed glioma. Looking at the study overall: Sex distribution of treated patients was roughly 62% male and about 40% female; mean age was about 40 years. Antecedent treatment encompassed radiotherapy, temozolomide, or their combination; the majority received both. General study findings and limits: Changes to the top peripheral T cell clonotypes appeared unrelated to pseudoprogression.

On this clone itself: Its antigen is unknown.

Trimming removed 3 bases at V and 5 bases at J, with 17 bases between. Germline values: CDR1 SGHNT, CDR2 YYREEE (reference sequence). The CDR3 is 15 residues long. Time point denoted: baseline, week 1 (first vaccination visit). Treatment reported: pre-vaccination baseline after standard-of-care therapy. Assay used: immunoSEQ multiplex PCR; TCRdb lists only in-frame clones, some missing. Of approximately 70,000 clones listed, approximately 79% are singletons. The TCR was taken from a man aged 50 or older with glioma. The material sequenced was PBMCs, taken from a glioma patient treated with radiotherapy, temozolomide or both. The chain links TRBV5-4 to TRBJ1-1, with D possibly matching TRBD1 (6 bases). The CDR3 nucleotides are TGTGCCAGCAGCTCACAGGGATTGCGTTATACTGAAGCTTTCTTT. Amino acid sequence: CASSSQGLRYTEAFF.